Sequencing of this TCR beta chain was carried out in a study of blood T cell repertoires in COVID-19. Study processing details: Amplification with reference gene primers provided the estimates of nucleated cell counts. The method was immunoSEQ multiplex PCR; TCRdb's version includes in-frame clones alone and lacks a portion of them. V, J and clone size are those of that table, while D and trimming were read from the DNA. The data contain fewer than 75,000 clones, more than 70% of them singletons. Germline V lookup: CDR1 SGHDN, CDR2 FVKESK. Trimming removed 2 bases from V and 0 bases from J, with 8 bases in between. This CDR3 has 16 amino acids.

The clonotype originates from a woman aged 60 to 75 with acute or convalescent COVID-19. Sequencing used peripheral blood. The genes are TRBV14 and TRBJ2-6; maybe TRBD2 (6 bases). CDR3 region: CASSQLGGSGANVLTF. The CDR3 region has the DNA TGTGCCAGCAGCCAATTGGGGGGCTCTGGGGCCAACGTCCTGACTTTC.